This TCR beta chain derives from a study of cytomegalovirus exposure and HLA in healthy donors. General study points: A reported reduction in N-insertions relative to the approximately 670-donor mean was seen in an Asian-associated ancestry cluster in a later analysis.

Trimming shortened V by 0 bases and J by 4 bases, and 15 bases separated the two germline ends. The CDR3 is 16 amino acids. Germline-derived CDR1 and CDR2 are SGHNT and YENEEA. With respect to this clone: Its antigen remains unidentified.

The PCR had 60 Vbeta and 13 Jbeta primers. Method: immunoSEQ multiplex PCR; TCRdb's copy keeps in-frame clones and lacks some. The sample yields around 160,000 clones, around 77% seen once. The J gene is TRBJ1-2, the V gene TRBV11-3, with unresolved D. This sequence originates from a middle-aged woman in good health and CMV-seropositive. The specimen was PBMCs. In DNA, the CDR3 is TGTGCCAGCAGCTTAGATCCGGGCGAGGGAATCTATGGCTACACCTTC. Translation: CASSLDPGEGIYGYTF.